A single TCR beta chain is shown here with its context. It has no known antigen specificity. The input lacks base qualities; no much larger clone sits a single base away. The cohort was made up of about 610 healthy bone marrow donors. All cohort members were sampled while nominally healthy, although unrecorded immune exposures were likely present. The donor tested CMV seropositive, placing the donor among the approximately 290 seropositive members of the cohort. A peripheral blood sample was collected from each donor, and TCR beta sequencing was performed on peripheral blood mononuclear cells. The Qiagen DNeasy Blood Extraction Kit was used to extract genomic DNA from the blood cell samples. The sample comes from a study of cytomegalovirus exposure and HLA in healthy donors (dated by TCRdb to 2016 to 2017). Background on the whole study: An earlier analysis of 587 of the donors reported about 260 Gb of sequence data and 117 million unique TCR beta sequences obtained from some 200 million T cells. About 280 gigabases of sequencing data and approximately 93 million unique TCR sequences were included in an early release covering about 700 HLA-typed donors. Of the roughly 420 genotyped donors, 75% to 85% were placed in the genetic ancestry cluster associated with self-reported Caucasian donors. The aim of the study was to test whether cataloging public T cell receptors could identify signatures of past pathogen exposure. The study used immunosequencing to profile the T cell repertoires of hundreds of subjects and linked those repertoires to cytomegalovirus serostatus. Besides the first cohort of 500 to 700 subjects, a separate validation cohort made up of 120 different subjects was used. The study combined high-throughput TCR immunosequencing, statistical association of individual TCRs with disease status, and machine learning to predict cytomegalovirus infection status. A later analysis re-examined previously published TCR beta repertoires from 600 to 700 donors and added high-resolution HLA genotyping to investigate patterns of TCR occurrence. Rather than using new phenotypic data, the later analysis identified candidate immune exposures from TCR beta sequences and from how often those sequences occurred across donors. To decide whether each TCR beta V gene segment behaved as functional or pseudogenic, an earlier analysis of fewer than 750 of the donors relied on high-throughput TCR beta sequencing. Donor age, sex, ethnicity and CMV serostatus were compiled alongside the repertoire data. In a later genetic analysis, genome-wide SNP genotypes for about 55% of the roughly 700 donors were used, and that subset was treated as a discovery cohort. Every repertoire in the discovery cohort had been generated on one and the same sequencing platform. Both class I and class II loci were covered by HLA typing, at four-digit resolution. The number of typed donors differed by locus: about 620-630 for A, B, C, DRB1 and DQB1; 500 to 550 for DQA1; 606 for DPA1; and some 470 for DPB1. Five DR-DQ haplotypes were treated as single units for association and clustering because of strong linkage in the cohort. Across approximately 420 genotyped donors of the cohort, an average of approximately 200,000 unique TCR beta nucleotide sequences per donor were sequenced, and 15% to 20% of those sequences were non-productive.

Libraries came from the immunoSEQ multiplex PCR assay. A mixture of 60 forward primers for TCR Vbeta segments and 13 reverse primers for TCR Jbeta segments was used in the multiplex PCR. The CDR3 region of rearranged TCR beta genes was amplified from genomic DNA with a multiplex PCR assay. The Illumina HiSeq System was used to sequence the amplified TCR beta libraries as 87-base-pair reads. As for the original processing: In a later analysis, 77 million or so unique TCR beta chains were counted across the 650 to 750 repertoires, and around 10 million of these chains were shared by at least two donors. To remove PCR and sequencing errors, raw reads were error-corrected and collapsed into unique sequences using a nearest-neighbor algorithm that merged closely related sequences. CDR3 sequences were aligned to IMGT reference sequences to assign V, D and J gene segments. For a sequence to be retained, at least a six-nucleotide match to both a V gene segment and a J gene segment was required. A rearrangement was called productive if the CDR3 had no stop codons and remained in frame with V and J, and every other rearrangement was called non-productive. Following IMGT convention, CDR3 was defined as the stretch from the second conserved V-encoded cysteine up to the conserved J-encoded phenylalanine. In an earlier analysis of 587 of the donors, sequences lacking an unambiguous match to a single V gene segment were excluded. In an earlier analysis of 450 to 700 of the donors, V segments were called functional above 56.7% productive rearrangements and were called segregating when the between-donor standard deviation exceeded 5%. To diagnose cytomegalovirus status from the catalog of TCR beta chain sequences, a statistical classification framework was built. V and J gene assignment, in a later analysis, came from comparing TCR nucleotide sequences with IMGT/GENE-DB human TR gene sequences. A later analysis assigned CDR3 sequences and most-parsimonious VDJ recombination scenarios with the TCRdist pipeline. In a later analysis, each TCR beta chain was defined by its CDR3 amino acid sequence together with its V-gene family, and reads without a unique V-gene family were excluded. A later analysis removed 450 to 600 highly shared, low-generation-probability nucleotide sequences to deal with suspected cross-contamination and a sequencing artifact. For each public chain, a later analysis derived a clonal expansion index from normalized ranks of inferred template counts within each repertoire. Generation probabilities in a later analysis came from a VDJ recombination model fitted to out-of-frame rearrangements, and those results were checked against IGoR. In a later analysis, hypergeometric tests were used to score TCR-TCR, TCR-HLA and TCR-CMV co-occurrence, with a repertoire-size bias correction applied to TCR pairs. In a later analysis, false discovery rates were estimated by permuting HLA or CMV assignments 20 times. In a later analysis, co-occurring TCRs were grouped with DBSCAN, and TCRdist sequence similarity was added when clustering was performed within HLA-allele-positive subsets. Repertoires with fewer than 30,000 or more than 120,000 public chains were left out of co-occurrence clustering, as were roughly five repertoires with anomalous nucleotide sharing. The source is immuneACCESS, and TCRdb retained only in-frame sequences with V and J called. Part of the clones is not carried over; for the studies checked, unresolved V genes explain less than half of this, and the remainder is unexplained. That table supplies the V and J calls and clone size; D and trimming were determined from the DNA. Across this sample there are 200,000 to 250,000 clones, with 82% seen only once. The ten largest clones represent 5.4% of the sample.

Findings and caveats that apply to the study as a whole: The authors suggested that the approach could potentially be extended to other disease states and immunological phenotypes. In a later genetic analysis, fewer N-insertions in productive TCRs were reported among donors in an Asian-associated ancestry cluster than the approximately 670-donor mean. In this cohort, only TCR beta chains were sequenced, and detectable features were limited by the absence of alpha or paired-chain data. Because some donors lacked HLA typing at each locus, the association tests relied only on the typed subset. Because counts were too low, more than 15 rarely observed V segments, including chromosome 9 orphons, were excluded from the earlier analysis of 587 of the donors. Linkage disequilibrium might explain the correlated functional status among segregating V segments, but an unknown experimental factor could not be ruled out. In a later analysis, HLA-associated TCR beta chains were found to be more clonally expanded and to have lower generation probabilities than equally common non-associated chains. CMV serostatus was the only immune exposure information available for the cohort. When HLA alleles, especially DR and DQ, strongly co-occurred, attributing TCR associations to individual alleles was difficult. According to a later analysis, parvovirus B19, influenza, CMV and Epstein-Barr virus appeared linked to several top co-occurrence clusters. The study listed approximately 160 TCR beta chains as associated with cytomegalovirus. Specific HLA alleles were associated with more than 15,000 TCR beta sequences at a false discovery rate of 0.05 in a later analysis. In a later analysis, the rate of TCR association differed among HLA loci, with DRB1 alleles having the most associated TCRs and HLA-C alleles having the fewest. A further reported finding was that TCR beta sequences accurately predicted the HLA-A and HLA-B alleles for most subjects in the first cohort. The classifier was reported to diagnose cytomegalovirus status with high specificity and sensitivity in both the original cohort and the validation cohort. In a later genetic analysis, a missense DCLRE1C variant was associated with V-gene and J-gene trimming of TCR beta chains, and the association was replicated in an independent cohort. In a later analysis, most CMV-associated TCR beta chains were found to appear HLA-restricted, with HLA associations seemingly driven largely by CMV exposure. Most TCR sequences were observed very rarely across donors, whereas some public TCRs were present in many individuals. A few of the identified cytomegalovirus-associated TCR beta chains were confirmed in vitro to be specific for cytomegalovirus antigens. A cluster of highly shared sequence variants was judged likely to represent a technical artifact of the sequencing pipeline. Broadly in line with IMGT annotations, most TCR beta V segments showed up in productive rearrangements about 87% or about 30% of the time in an earlier analysis of about 500 of the donors. Roughly uniform sequencing depth across donors was assumed in presence/absence analyses, although this assumption may not hold.

The receptor was isolated from a woman aged 40 to 50 in good health and CMV-seropositive. The specimen sequenced was PBMCs.

The CDR3 loop reads CASSGFGGGFEKLFF. The sequenced DNA is TGTGCCAGCAGCGGCTTTGGGGGGGGATTCGAAAAACTGTTTTTT. Recombination connected TRBV7-2 to TRBJ1-4; 5 matching bases give a weak D call of TRBD1. V drops 5 bases and J drops 8 bases, leaving 18 bases in between. CDR1 and CDR2 (SGHTA, FQGNSA) derive from the germline V gene. There are 15 amino acids in the CDR3, from cysteine to phenylalanine inclusive. CDR3 DNA only is kept here, 45 bases in frame from base 1.